This TCR beta chain was retrieved from a study of T cell responses to AZD1222 COVID-19 vaccine. The protocol was immunoSEQ multiplex PCR, while the TCRdb copy is restricted to in-frame clones and leaves out a portion. The data hold roughly 80,000 clones, with 90% observed a single time. Germline CDR1 SNHLY, CDR2 FYNNEI. V dropped 6 bases and J dropped 2 bases, with 14 bases sitting between them. The CDR3 is 15 residues long. Notes on the study in general: The breadth and depth of Spike-specific TCRs increased once two AZD1222 doses had been given. Repertoire sampling was restricted to post-peak T cell response timepoints. Nearly half of unique spike-specific TCRs reportedly avoided B.1.351 and B.1.1.7 mutated regions.

With regard to this clone: The antigen remains undetermined.

The TCR sequence derives from an adult who received the AZD1222 COVID-19 vaccine. The chain uses TRBV2 and TRBJ1-5; a possible D gene is TRBD1 (5 bases). The sample consisted of peripheral blood, taken 28 days after the second AZD1222 dose. The CDR3 spells CASSAEGMGNQPQHF. DNA for the CDR3: TGTGCCAGCAGCGCCGAGGGGATGGGCAATCAGCCCCAGCATTTT.